Sequencing of this T cell receptor beta chain was carried out in a study of blood T cell repertoires in COVID-19. For the study at large: The United States, Italy and Spain were the sources of the acute and convalescent COVID-19 samples. In each case, the material was cDNA or gDNA derived from T cells, B-cell-depleted T cells, or PBMCs.

The CDR3 runs to 14 residues. The germline V gene encodes CDR1 SEHNR and CDR2 FQNEAQ (reference sequence). Trimming removed 5 bases from V and 5 bases from J; junction bases left unmatched: 8. How the authors handled the data: Estimates of nucleated cell counts were drawn from the amplification of reference gene primers. Using immunoSEQ multiplex PCR, the repertoire was profiled, and TCRdb retains in-frame clones only, with some absent. V and J calls plus clone size are reproduced from that table; the DNA served to infer D and trimming. The sample includes approximately 240,000 clones, around 87% of them seen just once. Cohort allocation depended upon clinical history that participants reported.

This clonotype was obtained from a woman under 30 in a cohort exposed to, infected with or recovered from COVID-19 (not recorded which). The chain employs TRBV7-9 and TRBJ1-1; 7 positions match TRBD1. Input material: PBMCs or T cells enriched from blood (not recorded which). The CDR3 region is CASSVQGFFTEAFF. DNA of the CDR3: TGTGCCAGCAGCGTACAGGGGTTTTTTACTGAAGCTTTCTTT. Filled out from reference TRBV7-9 and TRBJ1-1, the complete variable domain reads DTGVSQNPRHKITKRGQNVTFRCDPISEHNRLYWYRQTLGQGPEFLTYFQNEAQLEKSRLLSDRFSAERPKGSFSTLEIQRTEQGDSAMYLCASSVQGFFTEAFFGQGTRLTVV.